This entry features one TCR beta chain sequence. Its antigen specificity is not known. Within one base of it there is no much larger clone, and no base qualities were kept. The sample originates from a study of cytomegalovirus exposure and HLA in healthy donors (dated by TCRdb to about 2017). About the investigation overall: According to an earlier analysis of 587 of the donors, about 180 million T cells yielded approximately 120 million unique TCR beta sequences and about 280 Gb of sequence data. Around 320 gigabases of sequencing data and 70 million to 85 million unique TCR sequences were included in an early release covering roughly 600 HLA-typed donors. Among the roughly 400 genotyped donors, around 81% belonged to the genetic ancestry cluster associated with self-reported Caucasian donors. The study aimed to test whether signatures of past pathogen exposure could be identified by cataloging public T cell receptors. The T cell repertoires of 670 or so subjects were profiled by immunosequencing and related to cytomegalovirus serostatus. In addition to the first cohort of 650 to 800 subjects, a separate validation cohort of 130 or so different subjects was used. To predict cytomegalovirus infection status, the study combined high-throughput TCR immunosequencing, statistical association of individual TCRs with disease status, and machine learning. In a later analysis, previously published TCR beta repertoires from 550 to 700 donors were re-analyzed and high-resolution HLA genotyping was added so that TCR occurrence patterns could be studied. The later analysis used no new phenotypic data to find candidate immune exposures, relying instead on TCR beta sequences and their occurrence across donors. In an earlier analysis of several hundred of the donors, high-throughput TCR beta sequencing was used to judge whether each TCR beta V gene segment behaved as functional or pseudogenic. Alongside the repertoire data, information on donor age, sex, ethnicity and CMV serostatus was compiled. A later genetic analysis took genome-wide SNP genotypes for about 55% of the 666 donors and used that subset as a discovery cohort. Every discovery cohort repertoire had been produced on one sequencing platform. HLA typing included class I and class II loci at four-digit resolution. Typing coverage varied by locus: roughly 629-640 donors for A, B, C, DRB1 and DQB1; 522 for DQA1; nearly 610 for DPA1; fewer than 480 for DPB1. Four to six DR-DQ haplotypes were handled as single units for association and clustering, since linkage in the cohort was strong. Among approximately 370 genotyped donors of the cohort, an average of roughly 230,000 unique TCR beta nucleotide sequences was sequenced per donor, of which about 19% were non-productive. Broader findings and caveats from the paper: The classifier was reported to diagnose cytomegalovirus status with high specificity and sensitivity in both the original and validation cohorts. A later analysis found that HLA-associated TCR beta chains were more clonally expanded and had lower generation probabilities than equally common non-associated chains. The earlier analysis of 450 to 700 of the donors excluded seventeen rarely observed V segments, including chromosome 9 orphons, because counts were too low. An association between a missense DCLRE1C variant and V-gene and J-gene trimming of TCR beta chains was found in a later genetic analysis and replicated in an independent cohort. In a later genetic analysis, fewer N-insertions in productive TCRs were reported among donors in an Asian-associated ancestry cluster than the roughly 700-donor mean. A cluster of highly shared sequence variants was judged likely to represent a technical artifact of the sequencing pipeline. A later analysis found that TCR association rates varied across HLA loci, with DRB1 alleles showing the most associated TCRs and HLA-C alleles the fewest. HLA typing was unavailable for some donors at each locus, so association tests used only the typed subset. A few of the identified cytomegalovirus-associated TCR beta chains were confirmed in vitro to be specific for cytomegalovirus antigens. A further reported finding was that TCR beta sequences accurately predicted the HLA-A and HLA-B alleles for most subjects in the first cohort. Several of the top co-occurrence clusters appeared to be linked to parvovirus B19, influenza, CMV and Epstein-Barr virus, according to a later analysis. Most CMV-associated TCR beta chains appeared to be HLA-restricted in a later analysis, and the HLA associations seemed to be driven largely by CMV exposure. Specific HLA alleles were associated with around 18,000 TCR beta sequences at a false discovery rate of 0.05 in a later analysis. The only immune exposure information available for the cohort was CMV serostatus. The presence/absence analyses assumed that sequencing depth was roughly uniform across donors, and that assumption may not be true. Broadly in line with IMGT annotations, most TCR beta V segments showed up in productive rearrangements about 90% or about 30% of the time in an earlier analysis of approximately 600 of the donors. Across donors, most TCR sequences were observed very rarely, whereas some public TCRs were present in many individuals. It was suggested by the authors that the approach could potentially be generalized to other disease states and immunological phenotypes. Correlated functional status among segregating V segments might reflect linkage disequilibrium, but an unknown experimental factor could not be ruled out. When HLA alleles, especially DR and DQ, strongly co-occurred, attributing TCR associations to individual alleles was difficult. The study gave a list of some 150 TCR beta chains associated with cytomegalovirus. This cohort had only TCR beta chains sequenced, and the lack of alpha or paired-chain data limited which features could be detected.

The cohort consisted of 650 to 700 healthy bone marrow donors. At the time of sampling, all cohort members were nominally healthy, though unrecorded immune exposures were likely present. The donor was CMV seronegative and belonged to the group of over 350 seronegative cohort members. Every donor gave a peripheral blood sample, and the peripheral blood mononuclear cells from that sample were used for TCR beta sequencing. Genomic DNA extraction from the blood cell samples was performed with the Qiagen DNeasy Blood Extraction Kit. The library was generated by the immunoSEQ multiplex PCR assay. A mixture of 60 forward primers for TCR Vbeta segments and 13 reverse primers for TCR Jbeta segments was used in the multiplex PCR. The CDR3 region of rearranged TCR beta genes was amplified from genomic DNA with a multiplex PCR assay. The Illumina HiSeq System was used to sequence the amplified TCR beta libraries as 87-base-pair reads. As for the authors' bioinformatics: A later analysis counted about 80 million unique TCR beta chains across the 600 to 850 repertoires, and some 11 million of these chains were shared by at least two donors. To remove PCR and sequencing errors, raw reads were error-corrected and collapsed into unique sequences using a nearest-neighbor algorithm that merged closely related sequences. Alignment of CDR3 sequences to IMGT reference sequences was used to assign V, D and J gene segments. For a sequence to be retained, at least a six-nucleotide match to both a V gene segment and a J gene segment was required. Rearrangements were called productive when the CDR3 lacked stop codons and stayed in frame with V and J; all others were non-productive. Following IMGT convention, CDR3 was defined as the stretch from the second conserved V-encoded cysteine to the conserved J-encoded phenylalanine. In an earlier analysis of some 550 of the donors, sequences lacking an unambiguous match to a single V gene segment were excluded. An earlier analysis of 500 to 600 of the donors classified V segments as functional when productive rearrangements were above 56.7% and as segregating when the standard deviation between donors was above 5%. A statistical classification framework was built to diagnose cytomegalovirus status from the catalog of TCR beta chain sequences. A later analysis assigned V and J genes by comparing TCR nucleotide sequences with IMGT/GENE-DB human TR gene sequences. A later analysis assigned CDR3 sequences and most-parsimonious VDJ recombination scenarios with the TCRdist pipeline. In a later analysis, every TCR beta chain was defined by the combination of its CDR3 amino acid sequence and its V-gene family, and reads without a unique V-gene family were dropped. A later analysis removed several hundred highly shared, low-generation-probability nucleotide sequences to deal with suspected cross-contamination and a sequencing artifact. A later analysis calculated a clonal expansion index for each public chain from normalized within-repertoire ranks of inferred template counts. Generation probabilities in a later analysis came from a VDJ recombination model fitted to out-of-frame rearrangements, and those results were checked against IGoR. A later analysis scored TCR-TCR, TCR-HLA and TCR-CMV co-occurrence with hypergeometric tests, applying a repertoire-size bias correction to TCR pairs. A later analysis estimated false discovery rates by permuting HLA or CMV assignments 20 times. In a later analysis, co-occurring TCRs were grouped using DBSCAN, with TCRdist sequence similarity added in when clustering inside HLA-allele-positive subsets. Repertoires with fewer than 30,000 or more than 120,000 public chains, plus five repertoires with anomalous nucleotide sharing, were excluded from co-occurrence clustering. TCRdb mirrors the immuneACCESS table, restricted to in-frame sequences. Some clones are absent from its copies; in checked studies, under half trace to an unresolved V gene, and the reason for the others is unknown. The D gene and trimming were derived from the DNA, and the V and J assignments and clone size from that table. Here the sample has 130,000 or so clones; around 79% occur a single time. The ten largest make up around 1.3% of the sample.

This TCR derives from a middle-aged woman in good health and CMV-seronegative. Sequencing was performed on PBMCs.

The CDR3 in this case is CASGPRGPLNTGELFF. In nucleotide form, the sequence is TGTGCTAGTGGTCCAAGGGGCCCCCTAAACACCGGGGAGCTGTTTTTT. Recombination linked TRBV12-5 to TRBJ2-2; TRBD1 might be the D gene, on 5 matching bases. As encoded in the germline V gene, CDR1 is LGHNT while CDR2 is FRNRAP. The CDR3 covers 16 residues, taking in both the cysteine and the phenylalanine. CDR3 DNA is the only sequence kept; it has 48 bases, read in frame from the first base. Trimming removed 5 bases from V and 2 bases from J, leaving 15 bases between the germline ends.